This note documents a single T cell receptor (beta chain) sequence. Original processing methods: Reference gene primer amplification gave estimated nucleated cell counts. Measured with immunoSEQ multiplex PCR; TCRdb has only the in-frame clones, and not every one. V and J calls and clone size are as listed in that table; D and trimming were resolved from the DNA. The sample records 350,000 or so clones, approximately 86% being singletons. The sample originates from a study of blood T cell repertoires in COVID-19. Whole-study context: T cells, B-cell-depleted T cells, or PBMCs provided the cDNA or gDNA that served as material.

The CDR3 runs 15 residues. The germline CDR1 and CDR2 sequences are MGHDK and SYGVNS. V gave up 6 bases and J gave up 6 bases; unmatched junction bases: 9. This clonotype originated in a woman aged 35 to 49 with acute COVID-19. Sequencing was carried out using PBMCs or T cells enriched from blood (not recorded which). This chain connects TRBV25-1 to TRBJ2-2; 8 bases fit TRBD2. The CDR3 spells CASSFGGGPPGELFF. DNA of the CDR3: TGTGCCAGCAGCTTCGGGGGGGGCCCGCCCGGGGAGCTGTTTTTT.